This entry concerns a single TCR beta chain. Its antigen is currently unknown. The time point here: week 5, during vaccination. What each vaccine dose contained was 300 ug of mutant IDH1 20-mer peptide, accompanied by topical imiquimod. The data are from a study of a mutant IDH1 vaccine in newly diagnosed glioma. Study overall: Patients had eight vaccinations, in weeks 1, 3, 5, 7, 11, 15, 19 and 23. Mean patient age was approximately 40 years; approximately 60% were male and around 38% female. Study-level results: Altogether, approximately 93% of patients exhibited vaccine-induced immune responses.

Assay: immunoSEQ multiplex PCR; the TCRdb copy retains only in-frame clones and omits some. Of about 40,000 clones listed, roughly 90% are singletons. CDR3 size: 15 residues. Germline CDR1 SGHDN, CDR2 FVKESK. Trimming removed 4 bases at V and 6 bases at J, with 15 bases between. This clonotype originated in a man aged 45-65 years with glioma. The chain has TRBV14 and TRBJ2-2; D is unresolved. The source was PBMCs, collected from a glioma patient whose treatment included an IDH1 peptide vaccine. The CDR3 DNA sequence: TGTGCCAGCAGCCGGGTAGGATATACTGCCGGGGAGCTGTTTTTT. It yields the protein CASSRVGYTAGELFF.